This is a list of T cell receptor beta chains from one sample in a study of early T cells in non-severe SARS-CoV-2 infection. TCRdb recomputed calls from the 5' RACE reads with MiXCR, one row per CDR3 protein. The sample has 55,000 to 70,000 distinct CDR3 sequences, around 12% seen once; the top ten hold roughly 1.2%. The sample in question was whole blood, obtained at baseline. The receptors originated from an adult who was a healthcare worker with PCR-confirmed SARS-CoV-2 infection or an uninfected control (not recorded which). The donor label of this sample is uncertain. Each CDR3 is given with its conserved first and last residue. The order of the fields is clone size, J gene, V gene, CDR3 protein. Clone sizes are given selectively: once, few, many, or a class where the clone is expanded.

abundance: .; j_gene: TRBJ2-3; v_gene: TRBV7-8; CDR3aa: CASSSRGGGRTDTQYF
abundance: many; j_gene: TRBJ1-1; v_gene: TRBV28; CDR3aa: CASSLGGQGGTEAFF
abundance: few; j_gene: TRBJ2-5; v_gene: TRBV5-1; CDR3aa: CASSPGLATETQYF
abundance: .; j_gene: TRBJ1-2; v_gene: TRBV6-5; CDR3aa: CASSDSLNYGYTF
abundance: few; j_gene: TRBJ1-2; v_gene: TRBV12-3/TRBV12-4; CDR3aa: CAGTSGAFGYTF
abundance: .; j_gene: TRBJ1-4; v_gene: TRBV12-3/TRBV12-4; CDR3aa: CASSLGPGTGEKLFF
abundance: .; j_gene: TRBJ1-1; v_gene: TRBV20-1; CDR3aa: CSARGGQMNTEAFF
abundance: many; j_gene: TRBJ1-5; v_gene: TRBV28; CDR3aa: CASSWTEASNQPQHF
abundance: .; j_gene: TRBJ2-3; v_gene: TRBV27; CDR3aa: CASSLPGQSTDTQYF
abundance: few; j_gene: TRBJ2-3; v_gene: TRBV12-3/TRBV12-4; CDR3aa: CASMRGSLGDTQYF
abundance: .; j_gene: TRBJ2-3; v_gene: TRBV5-1; CDR3aa: CASSFGTAWTDTQYF
abundance: few; j_gene: TRBJ2-5; v_gene: TRBV10-3; CDR3aa: CATTATPEETQYF
abundance: few; j_gene: TRBJ1-3; v_gene: TRBV18; CDR3aa: CASSPSRRAGNTIYF
abundance: .; j_gene: TRBJ1-4; v_gene: TRBV7-9; CDR3aa: CASRSPGNEKLFF
abundance: few; j_gene: TRBJ2-1; v_gene: TRBV11-2; CDR3aa: CASSSRDPLNEQFF
abundance: .; j_gene: TRBJ1-1; v_gene: TRBV7-9; CDR3aa: CASSNQKGGNRNTEAFF
abundance: .; j_gene: TRBJ2-1; v_gene: TRBV7-9; CDR3aa: CASSWRDRQFF
abundance: few; j_gene: TRBJ1-2; v_gene: TRBV10-1; CDR3aa: CASSEGRYYGYTF
abundance: .; j_gene: TRBJ1-3; v_gene: TRBV7-2; CDR3aa: CASSLVGGGSGNTIYF
abundance: many; j_gene: TRBJ2-1; v_gene: TRBV5-6; CDR3aa: CASSFGPGGPYNEQFF
abundance: .; j_gene: TRBJ1-2; v_gene: TRBV20-1; CDR3aa: CSARQSAPWPSDGYTF
abundance: .; j_gene: TRBJ2-3; v_gene: TRBV4-1; CDR3aa: CASSLGSGGGPTDTQYF
abundance: .; j_gene: TRBJ2-5; v_gene: TRBV7-2; CDR3aa: CASSSGLTQETQYF
abundance: few; j_gene: TRBJ2-1; v_gene: TRBV7-8; CDR3aa: CASSVTAYSYNEQFF
abundance: .; j_gene: TRBJ1-2; v_gene: TRBV6-1; CDR3aa: CASSESGSYGYTF
abundance: .; j_gene: TRBJ2-4; v_gene: TRBV5-4; CDR3aa: CASSLQGSIQYF
abundance: few; j_gene: TRBJ2-1; v_gene: TRBV30; CDR3aa: CAWSVPLQYEQFF
abundance: few; j_gene: TRBJ2-6; v_gene: TRBV10-2; CDR3aa: CASRGRTSGANVLTF
abundance: many; j_gene: TRBJ1-1; v_gene: TRBV18; CDR3aa: CASSPRQGALDTEAFF
abundance: many; j_gene: TRBJ2-3; v_gene: TRBV4-2; CDR3aa: CASSQDGLAGGRGTQYF
abundance: few; j_gene: TRBJ2-2; v_gene: TRBV7-3; CDR3aa: CASSLTPVGDANTGELFF
abundance: many; j_gene: TRBJ2-1; v_gene: TRBV19; CDR3aa: CASSPGPGGYNEQFF
abundance: few; j_gene: TRBJ2-2; v_gene: TRBV5-4; CDR3aa: CASSLATKYTGELFF
abundance: .; j_gene: TRBJ1-2; v_gene: TRBV4-1; CDR3aa: CASSQTTASPNYGYTF
abundance: few; j_gene: TRBJ1-6; v_gene: TRBV5-1; CDR3aa: CASSQLGGDSPLHF
abundance: few; j_gene: TRBJ2-2; v_gene: TRBV6-5; CDR3aa: CASRTGEAGELFF
abundance: few; j_gene: TRBJ1-2; v_gene: TRBV11-2; CDR3aa: CASSLVTSGYGYTF
abundance: .; j_gene: TRBJ2-5; v_gene: TRBV7-6; CDR3aa: CASSLGSGKVKETQYF
abundance: .; j_gene: TRBJ2-1; v_gene: TRBV7-3; CDR3aa: CVSSLTKRNEQFF
abundance: .; j_gene: TRBJ2-5; v_gene: TRBV5-5; CDR3aa: CASSWTEETQYF
abundance: few; j_gene: TRBJ1-1; v_gene: TRBV3-1; CDR3aa: CASSFRPGQGVEAFF
abundance: few; j_gene: TRBJ2-1; v_gene: TRBV11-2; CDR3aa: CASTLIKGLVGEQFF
abundance: few; j_gene: TRBJ1-1; v_gene: TRBV5-8; CDR3aa: CASSLTGGYTEAFF
abundance: many; j_gene: TRBJ2-2; v_gene: TRBV7-9; CDR3aa: CASSLSLGTGELFF
abundance: few; j_gene: TRBJ1-2; v_gene: TRBV7-9; CDR3aa: CASSLAQGHHGYTF
abundance: .; j_gene: TRBJ2-3; v_gene: TRBV30; CDR3aa: CAWTTGPFSDTQYF
abundance: .; j_gene: TRBJ2-6; v_gene: TRBV18; CDR3aa: CASSPPFRGPLVLTF
abundance: few; j_gene: TRBJ1-5; v_gene: TRBV24-1; CDR3aa: CATSKPGQNQPQHF
abundance: .; j_gene: TRBJ1-1; v_gene: TRBV6-2/TRBV6-3; CDR3aa: CASSSGGGKSLEAFF
abundance: .; j_gene: TRBJ2-3; v_gene: TRBV10-2; CDR3aa: CAIGSSSTDTQYF
abundance: few; j_gene: TRBJ1-6; v_gene: TRBV7-6; CDR3aa: CASSLEPPGQGYSPLHF
abundance: .; j_gene: TRBJ2-1; v_gene: TRBV7-6; CDR3aa: CASSLTLAGGDNEQFF
abundance: few; j_gene: TRBJ1-1; v_gene: TRBV20-1; CDR3aa: CSALKWDTEAFF
abundance: .; j_gene: TRBJ1-1; v_gene: TRBV18; CDR3aa: CASSPRGQGATEAFF
abundance: many; j_gene: TRBJ1-1; v_gene: TRBV12-3/TRBV12-4; CDR3aa: CASTNTENTEAFF
abundance: few; j_gene: TRBJ2-5; v_gene: TRBV20-1; CDR3aa: CSAREKASGGAGETQYF
abundance: many; j_gene: TRBJ2-2; v_gene: TRBV2; CDR3aa: CASSEESGGPGELFF